This TCR beta chain came from a study of T cell repertoires in aging, cancer and after chemotherapy. Study as a whole: Healthy donor repertoires were recorded over several months to years and showed clear clonal overlap.

About this clonotype: Its antigen is undetermined.

Per germline, CDR1 SGHVS and CDR2 FNYEAQ. Trimming pared 1 base from V and 5 bases from J, leaving 8 bases between. The CDR3 length is 13 residues. Rearranged V-D-J TRB sequences were amplified with a mixed TRB-A/B primer pool. TCRdb processed the multiplex PCR reads anew with MiXCR; each CDR3 protein has one entry. The profile shows more than 8,500 distinct CDR3 sequences, under 45% of them singletons. Points from the study as a whole: Across the chemotherapy interval, each cancer cohort showed higher median generation probability, suggesting thymic rebound. In healthy donors, age-related TCR diversity loss mainly reflected lost richness.

Peripheral blood genomic DNA, not sorted cells or RNA, was the template. Sequenced: blood. This chain joins TRBV7-6 and TRBJ1-1; D is unclear. This receptor was obtained from a human donor in good health. CDR3 sequence reads: CASSLEVGTEAFF. For the CDR3, the DNA is TGTGCCAGCAGCTTAGAGGTTGGGACTGAAGCTTTCTTT.